This T cell receptor beta chain was found in a study of blood T cell repertoires in COVID-19. The wider study: Sites across the United States, Italy and Spain contributed samples from acute and convalescent COVID-19.

V was clipped by 6 bases and J by 5 bases; unmatched bases: 6. CDR1 is MNHEY, CDR2 SVGAGI, per germline. The CDR3 spans 13 residues. Grouping used clinical history reported by participants in a survey and questionnaire. The authors' processing: Amplification with reference gene primers provided the estimates of nucleated cell counts. Sequencing was performed with immunoSEQ multiplex PCR; in TCRdb, only in-frame clones are kept and a portion is missing. V, J and clone size are taken as reported in that table, and D and trimming were inferred from the DNA itself. The sample consists of some 230,000 clones, more than 80% of them appearing once.

This TCR derives from a woman aged 18-30 years in a cohort exposed to, infected with or recovered from COVID-19 (not recorded which). Sequenced sample: PBMCs or T cells enriched from blood (not recorded which). This rearrangement joins TRBV6-5 to TRBJ2-7; TRBD1 matches 8 bases. The CDR3 nucleotides read TGTGCCAGCAGGTCGGACAGGGCCCACGAGCAGTACTTC. Protein sequence: CASRSDRAHEQYF.